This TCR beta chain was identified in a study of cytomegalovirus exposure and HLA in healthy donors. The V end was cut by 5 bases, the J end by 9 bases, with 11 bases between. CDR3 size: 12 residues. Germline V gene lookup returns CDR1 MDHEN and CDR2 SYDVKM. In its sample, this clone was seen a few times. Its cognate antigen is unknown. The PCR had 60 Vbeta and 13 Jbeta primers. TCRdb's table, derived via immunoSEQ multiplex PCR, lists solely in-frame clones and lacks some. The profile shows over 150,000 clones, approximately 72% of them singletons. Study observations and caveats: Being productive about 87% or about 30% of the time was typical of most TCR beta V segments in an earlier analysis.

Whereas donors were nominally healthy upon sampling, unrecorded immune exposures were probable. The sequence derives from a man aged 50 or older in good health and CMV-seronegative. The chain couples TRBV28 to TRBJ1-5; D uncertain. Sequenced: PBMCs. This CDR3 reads CASSKSERPQHF. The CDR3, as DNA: TGTGCCAGCAGTAAATCAGAGCGGCCCCAGCATTTT.